The 28 T cell receptor beta chains given below trace back to one sample, sequenced in a study of T cells in Graves' hyperthyroidism and ophthalmopathy (dated by TCRdb to between 2019 and 2020). To prepare the library, multiplex PCR was applied. These reads were obtained on an Illumina HiSeq 2000. TCR beta CDR3 regions were amplified from RNA transcripts. A first-round RT-PCR of the TCR CDR3 used the HTBI primer set with the Qiagen OneStep RT-PCR kit. The public sequencing data were trimmed at Q25 with fastp and processed into clonotypes with MiXCR by TCRdb, which kept only in-frame beta chains. Merged by CDR3 protein, the rows form single entries marked with the most common genes and DNA. In this sample the table shows fewer than 250,000 distinct CDR3 sequences, 15% to 20% of which occur a single time. Roughly 50% of the sample rests with the top ten. The sequenced sample consisted of blood. These receptor sequences come from a man aged 45-65 years with Graves' hyperthyroidism.

This clonotype showed up many times. The V and J genes are TRBV12-5 and TRBJ2-1; 10 nucleotides agree with TRBD2. CDR3 length equals 17 residues. Trimming cost V 0 bases and J 4 bases; bases outside gene matches: 6. Germline V CDR1 and CDR2: LGHNT, FRNRAP. This CDR3 reads CASGLVDSGRDYNEQFF. Here the CDR3 DNA reads TGTGCTAGTGGTTTGGTCGACAGCGGGAGGGATTACAATGAGCAGTTCTTC. Together with reference TRBV12-5 and TRBJ2-1, the CDR3 gives the full variable domain: DARVTQTPRHKVTEMGQEVTMRCQPILGHNTVFWYRQTMMQGLELLAYFRNRAPLDDSGMPKDRFSAEMPDATLATLKIQPSEPRDSAVYFCASGLVDSGRDYNEQFFGPGTRLTVL.

This clonotype was seen a handful of times. V and J are TRBV6-1 and TRBJ1-4, with 7 bases aligning to TRBD1. CDR1 and CDR2 (germline): MNHNS, SASEGT. With V trimmed by 6 bases and J by 7 bases, 5 bases remained unmatched. This CDR3 contains 13 residues. The CDR3 loop is CASSPRQGEKLFF. The DNA for the CDR3 is TGTGCCAGCAGCCCCCGACAGGGTGAAAAACTGTTTTTT.

This clonotype showed up many times. The chain joins TRBV3-1 to TRBJ2-5; 13 nucleotides match TRBD2. Germline assignment: CDR1 LGHDT and CDR2 YNNKEL (reference sequence). This CDR3 region has 15 residues. Trimming cost V 2 bases and J 4 bases; bases outside gene matches: 1. CDR3 nucleotides: TGTGCCAGCAGCCAACGACTAGCGGGAGGAGAGACCCAGTACTTC. Residues: CASSQRLAGGETQYF.

The chain couples TRBV7-2 to TRBJ2-1, with 12 bases that match TRBD2. Unmatched junction bases numbered 12, after V lost 6 bases and J lost 0 bases. Germline loops: CDR1 SGHTA, CDR2 FQGNSA. CDR3 length: 19 amino acids. CDR3 residues: CASSYSGTSGSYSYNEQFF. CDR3 nucleotides: TGTGCCAGCAGTTATTCCGGGACTAGCGGGTCGTACTCCTACAATGAGCAGTTCTTC.

This clonotype turned up a few times. The V and J genes are TRBV5-1 and TRBJ2-2; 7 bases fit TRBD1. With 4 bases clipped from V and 0 bases from J, the junction kept 3 bases outside the gene matches. The germline V gene encodes CDR1 SGHRS and CDR2 YFSETQ. The CDR3 is made up of 15 amino acids. The DNA of the CDR3 is TGCGCCAGCAGCACCGGGACAGCGAACACCGGGGAGCTGTTTTTT. Its protein product is CASSTGTANTGELFF.

The chain couples TRBV19 to TRBJ2-7; TRBD2 might be the D (5 bases). The V end was cut by 3 bases, the J end by 0 bases, with 15 bases between. The CDR3 consists of 16 residues. Looked up from germline, CDR1 is LNHDA and CDR2 is SQIVND (reference sequence). The chain's CDR3 is CASSMRLLPSSYEQYF. As DNA, the CDR3 is TGTGCCAGTAGTATGAGACTACTTCCTAGCTCCTACGAGCAGTACTTC.

There are many counts of this clonotype. The genes are TRBV12-3 or TRBV12-4 and TRBJ1-5; D call uncertain. The CDR3 totals 14 residues. Trimming removed 3 bases from V and 2 bases from J, with 8 bases in between. The CDR3 region is CASSLEGGNQPQHF. CDR3 bases: TGTGCCAGCAGTTTGGAGGGAGGCAATCAGCCCCAGCATTTT.

V usage is TRBV12-5 and J usage is TRBJ2-3, with D maybe TRBD2 (6 bases). The ends were cut back, 6 bases at V and 3 bases at J, with 10 bases in the middle. Germline V lookup: CDR1 LGHNT, CDR2 FRNRAP. The CDR3 consists of 13 residues. As DNA, the CDR3 is TGTGCTAGTGGGGGTAGCGGAACAGATACGCAGTATTTT. It codes for CASGGSGTDTQYF.

This clonotype has a count of ten or more. V usage is TRBV18 and J usage is TRBJ2-5; possibly TRBD1 for D (6 bases). Germline V gene lookup returns CDR1 KGHSH and CDR2 LQKENI. This CDR3 region has 17 residues. Trimming removed 2 bases at V and 1 base at J, with 17 bases between. DNA of the CDR3: TGTGCCAGCTCACCAAGGGGATCGGAGGACAGCCAAGAGACCCAGTACTTC. It codes for CASSPRGSEDSQETQYF.

The genes are TRBV7-2 and TRBJ1-2, with D unresolved. CDR3 length: 15 amino acids. The germline V gene has CDR1 SGHTA and CDR2 FQGNSA. Trimming cost V 5 bases and J 2 bases, with 15 bases left between them. The DNA for the CDR3 is TGTGCCAGCAGCCCACCCGGGTCCCCAAACTATGGCTACACCTTC. This encodes CASSPPGSPNYGYTF. The full variable domain, its missing parts supplied by reference TRBV7-2 and TRBJ1-2, is GAGVSQSPSNKVTEKGKDVELRCDPISGHTALYWYRQSLGQGLEFLIYFQGNSAPDKSGLPSDRFSAERTGGSVSTLTIQRTQQEDSAVYLCASSPPGSPNYGYTFGSGTRLTVV.

The table lists this clonotype with a few counts. The CDR3 DNA reads as TGTGCCAGCAGCCCTTTTTCGGCCGGAACTGAAGCTTTCTTT. It encodes CASSPFSAGTEAFF. This rearrangement joins TRBV12-3 or TRBV12-4 to TRBJ1-1; no definite D call. Trimming took off 6 bases at V and 5 bases at J, with 16 bases between the two ends. The CDR3 loop spans 14 amino acids.

This clonotype was recorded at least ten times. This chain uses TRBV30 with TRBJ2-1; no clear D gene. Germline V lookup: CDR1 GTSNPN, CDR2 SVGIG (reference sequence). V lost 2 bases to trimming and J lost 6 bases, with 8 bases between them. CDR3 length equals 12 residues. In nucleotides, the CDR3 is TGTGCCTGGAGTAGGCAGCGCAATGAGCAGTTCTTC. Amino acid sequence: CAWSRQRNEQFF.

The chain has TRBV5-6 and TRBJ2-1; TRBD1 agrees at 9 bases. The trim removed 1 base at V and 5 bases at J, leaving 4 bases unmatched. This CDR3 is built from 15 residues. Germline lookup yields CDR1 SGHDT and CDR2 YYEEEE. The CDR3: CASSLMGQGDNEQFF. In nucleotides, the CDR3 is TGTGCCAGCAGCTTGATGGGACAGGGAGACAATGAGCAGTTCTTC.

This clonotype was seen repeatedly, ten times or more. This rearrangement joins TRBV28 to TRBJ1-1, with D unclear. Trimming left V 6 bases short and J 5 bases short, with 10 bases between. There are 12 residues in the CDR3. Germline lookup yields CDR1 MDHEN and CDR2 SYDVKM. CDR3 coding DNA: TGTGCCAGCAGGTACATAGGGACTGAAGCTTTCTTT. It yields the protein CASRYIGTEAFF.

In this sample, this clonotype turned up a few times. The chain carries TRBV14 and TRBJ2-1, with D uncertain. The CDR3 totals 15 residues. Per the germline V gene, CDR1 is SGHDN and CDR2 is FVKESK. Trimming took off 1 base at V and 10 bases at J, with 17 bases between the two ends. The CDR3 coding sequence is TGTGCCAGCAGCCAAGGTCTACTCCGGCGGTCCGAGCAGTTCTTC. Amino acid sequence: CASSQGLLRRSEQFF.

This clonotype has at least ten counts. CDR3 bases: TGTGCCAGCAGCTTGCGACAGGAGGGCATTCAGTACTTC. As protein: CASSLRQEGIQYF. The V and J genes are TRBV7-8 and TRBJ2-4; D assignment may be TRBD1 or TRBD2 (6 bases each). The V gene lost 3 bases and the J gene lost 9 bases, with 12 bases spanning the gap. This CDR3 spans 13 amino acids. Germline V gene data show CDR1 as SGHVS and CDR2 as FQNEAQ.

This clonotype was detected many times. The chain carries TRBV28 and TRBJ2-1; possible D gene TRBD2, 6 bases. Trimming left V 6 bases short and J 0 bases short, with 18 bases between. Per the germline V gene, CDR1 is MDHEN and CDR2 is SYDVKM. This CDR3 region has 17 residues. In nucleotides, the CDR3 is TGTGCCAGCAGAGAGGTATATCCGGGAGTCTCCTACAATGAGCAGTTCTTC. It encodes CASREVYPGVSYNEQFF.

The genes are TRBV4-2 and TRBJ2-2, with 9 bases that match TRBD2. From germline, CDR1 is LGHNA and CDR2 YNFKEQ. The length of the CDR3 is 17 residues. After removal of 0 bases from V and 1 base from J, the junction contained 3 bases not matched to a gene. CDR3 protein: CASSQEPAGGNTGELFF. In DNA form, the CDR3 reads TGTGCCAGCAGCCAAGAGCCAGCGGGAGGGAACACCGGGGAGCTGTTTTTT.

The chain joins TRBV7-2 to TRBJ1-2; no definite D call. The germline CDR1 and CDR2 sequences are SGHTA and FQGNSA. The CDR3 loop spans 15 amino acids. V lost 3 bases and J 4 bases, leaving 15 bases between the germline ends. This chain's CDR3 is CASSFDPTGSYGYTF. In DNA form, the CDR3 reads TGTGCCAGCAGCTTCGATCCTACGGGGTCCTATGGCTACACCTTC. Looking up the rest from reference TRBV7-2 and TRBJ1-2 gives the full variable domain: GAGVSQSPSNKVTEKGKDVELRCDPISGHTALYWYRQSLGQGLEFLIYFQGNSAPDKSGLPSDRFSAERTGGSVSTLTIQRTQQEDSAVYLCASSFDPTGSYGYTFGSGTRLTVV.

This clonotype was counted ten times or more. V usage is TRBV28 and J usage is TRBJ1-4; the D is unclear. Trimming removed 2 bases from V and 5 bases from J, with 6 bases in between. Per the germline V gene, CDR1 is MDHEN and CDR2 is SYDVKM. The CDR3 has 13 amino acids. For the CDR3, the DNA is TGTGCCAGCAGTTTAATGGGCAATGAAAAACTGTTTTTT. Protein sequence: CASSLMGNEKLFF.

This chain connects TRBV19 to TRBJ1-2; 10 bases are shared with TRBD1. Germline V gene sequence: CDR1 LNHDA, CDR2 SQIVND (reference sequence). The trim removed 9 bases at V and 7 bases at J, leaving 14 bases unmatched. The length of the CDR3 is 15 residues. CDR3 loop: CASSPLHGTGVGYTF. The CDR3 DNA sequence: TGTGCCAGCTCACCCCTTCACGGGACAGGGGTTGGCTACACCTTC.

This clonotype was counted at least ten times. The rearrangement links TRBV28 to TRBJ1-2; D might be TRBD1 (5 bases). The CDR3 covers 12 residues. The germline V gene encodes CDR1 MDHEN and CDR2 SYDVKM. V was cut by 5 bases and J by 6 bases, with 10 bases left in between. The CDR3 region has the DNA TGTGCCAGCAGTACCCTCAGGGATGGCTACACCTTC. Translated: CASSTLRDGYTF.

The chain is built from TRBV12-3 or TRBV12-4 and TRBJ2-7, with TRBD1 matching over 12 bases. The CDR3 covers 16 residues. The J segment lost 3 bases and the V segment lost 6 bases, leaving 9 bases of the junction unmatched. The CDR3 loop is CASRPGTGGGGYEQYF. CDR3 nucleotides: TGTGCCAGCAGGCCCGGGACAGGGGGCGGGGGCTACGAGCAGTACTTC.

This clonotype has a handful of counts. DNA of the CDR3: TGTGCCAGCAGCTTGAACGGGGGCATCCAAGAGACCCAGTACTTC. This encodes CASSLNGGIQETQYF. The chain couples TRBV5-4 to TRBJ2-5; D possibly matches TRBD1 or TRBD2 (6 bases each). CDR1 and CDR2 from the germline V gene are SGHNT and YYREEE (reference sequence). V lost 1 base and J 1 base, leaving 11 bases between the germline ends. The CDR3 consists of 15 residues.

The chain links TRBV14 to TRBJ2-1; a weak D match, TRBD2 (6 bases). The V gene's germline CDR1 is SGHDN and CDR2 FVKESK. This CDR3 has 15 amino acids. The V gene lost 1 base and the J gene lost 7 bases, with 14 bases spanning the gap. CDR3 amino acids: CASSQAYLARNEQFF. CDR3 nucleotides: TGTGCCAGCAGCCAAGCATATCTAGCGCGTAATGAGCAGTTCTTC.

At least ten counts were recorded for this clonotype. J is TRBJ2-6 and V is TRBV5-5; perhaps D is TRBD1 or TRBD2 (6 bases each). CDR1 is SGHKS, CDR2 YYEKEE, per germline (reference sequence). CDR3 length: 16 residues. Trimming removed 4 bases at V and 4 bases at J, with 15 bases between. Written as DNA, the CDR3 is TGTGCCAGCAGCCCACTTCGGGGGCAAGGGGCCAACGTCCTGACTTTC. Protein product: CASSPLRGQGANVLTF.

As regards this clonotype: One base away lies a much larger clone, so this may be a sequencing read error. V usage is TRBV7-9 and J usage is TRBJ2-7, with TRBD2 matching 9 bases. Germline trimming cut 5 bases from V and 7 bases from J; bases unmatched to any gene: 12. Germline assignment: CDR1 SEHNR and CDR2 FQNEAQ (reference sequence). The CDR3 extends over 15 amino acids. Here the CDR3 DNA reads TGTGCCAGCAGCCGCCTTAGCGGGAGCTACAATGAGCAGTACTTC. Residues: CASSRLSGSYNEQYF.

This sequence joins TRBV7-9 and TRBJ2-1; 11 bases are shared with TRBD2. This CDR3 comprises 14 residues. Germline values: CDR1 SEHNR, CDR2 FQNEAQ (reference sequence). The junction had 7 bases not matched to a gene; V was cut back by 6 bases and J by 9 bases. CDR3 DNA sequence: TGTGCCAGCAGTCTCACTAGCGGGAGTGGTGAGCAGTTCTTC. Its translation is CASSLTSGSGEQFF. The complete variable domain, with remaining parts taken from reference TRBV7-9 and TRBJ2-1, reads DTGVSQNPRHKITKRGQNVTFRCDPISEHNRLYWYRQTLGQGPEFLTYFQNEAQLEKSRLLSDRFSAERPKGSFSTLEIQRTEQGDSAMYLCASSLTSGSGEQFFGPGTRLTVL.